A single TCR beta chain is shown here with its context. The antigen is undetermined. CDR1 is SNHLY and CDR2 is FYNNEI in the germline V gene. The germline V and J ends were trimmed by 8 bases and 5 bases, with 15 bases remaining between them. The CDR3 loop spans 13 amino acids. People whose metastatic non-small-cell lung cancer was chemo-refractory got focal radiation along with CTLA-4 blockade by ipilimumab. The record originates from a study of radiotherapy plus CTLA-4 blockade in lung cancer. Whole-study context: Among enrolled patients, roughly 18% responded and 25% to 35% achieved disease control. General observations from the study: Following radiotherapy plus ipilimumab, tumor-derived TCR clones expanded in the blood.

Method: immunoSEQ multiplex PCR; TCRdb's copy keeps in-frame clones and lacks some. The sample lists around 37,000 clones; roughly 79% were seen once. Sequences were derived from peripheral blood, sampled from a patient treated with radiotherapy plus ipilimumab. The receptor was isolated from a human donor with non-small cell lung cancer that progressed on radiotherapy plus ipilimumab. This rearrangement joins TRBV2 to TRBJ2-5; D may be TRBD1 or TRBD2 (5 bases each). CDR3 DNA sequence: TGTGCCAGCGGGACCCGAGGGATGGAGACCCAGTACTTC. It yields the protein CASGTRGMETQYF. Based on the CDR3 plus reference TRBV2 and TRBJ2-5, the full variable domain is EPEVTQTPSHQVTQMGQEVILRCVPISNHLYFYWYRQILGQKVEFLVSFYNNEISEKSEIFDDQFSVERPDGSNFTLKIRSTKLEDSAMYFCASGTRGMETQYFGPGTRLLVL.